This T cell receptor beta chain was documented in a study of blood T cell repertoires in COVID-19. Germline assignment: CDR1 SNHLY and CDR2 FYNNEI. CDR3 size: 16 residues. Between the trimmed V and J ends, which lost 4 bases and 5 bases, there was a span of 18 bases. Measured with immunoSEQ multiplex PCR; TCRdb has only the in-frame clones, and not every one. The sample contains 250,000 or so clones, 90% to 95% of which appear only once. Sequencing was carried out using PBMCs or T cells enriched from blood (not recorded which). The clonotype comes from a human donor in a cohort exposed to, infected with or recovered from COVID-19 (not recorded which). The donor label of this sample is uncertain. The chain couples TRBV2 to TRBJ2-1, with a weak D call TRBD2 (6 bases). As DNA, the CDR3 is TGTGCCAGCAGTGTTGATGGCGGGACGGCCGACAATGAGCAGTTCTTC. Its protein product is CASSVDGGTADNEQFF.